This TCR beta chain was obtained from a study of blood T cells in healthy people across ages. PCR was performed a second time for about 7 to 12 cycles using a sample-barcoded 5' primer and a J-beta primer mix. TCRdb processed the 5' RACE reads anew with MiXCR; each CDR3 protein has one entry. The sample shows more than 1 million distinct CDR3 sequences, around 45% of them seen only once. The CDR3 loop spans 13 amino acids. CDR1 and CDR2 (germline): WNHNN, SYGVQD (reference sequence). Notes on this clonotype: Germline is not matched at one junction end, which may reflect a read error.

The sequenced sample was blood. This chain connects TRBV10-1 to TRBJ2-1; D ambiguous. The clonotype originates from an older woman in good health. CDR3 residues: CTSSKTTYNEQFF. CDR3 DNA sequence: TGCACCAGCAGCAAAACTACTTACAATGAGCAGTTCTTC.